This TCR beta chain was sequenced during a study of cytomegalovirus exposure and HLA in healthy donors. The study's findings and limits: Subsequent analysis revealed that first-cohort TCR clusters tended to co-occur in the roughly 120 validation repertoires.

Produced via immunoSEQ multiplex PCR; TCRdb's table is partial and in-frame only. The sample includes 150,000 to 200,000 clones, about nine tenths of them seen just once. CDR1 and CDR2 (germline): SGHTA, FQGNSA. Trimming removed 4 bases from V and 7 bases from J, with 16 bases in between. The CDR3 runs to 14 residues. With respect to this clone: Its specificity is not known.

What was sequenced was PBMCs. The sequence came from a woman in her 30s in good health and CMV-seronegative. The chain recombines TRBV7-2 with TRBJ1-2; TRBD1 is a possible D gene (5 bases). Here the CDR3 reads CASSSRDRSSGYTF. The CDR3 bases are TGTGCCAGCAGCTCTAGGGACCGCTCGAGTGGCTACACCTTC.